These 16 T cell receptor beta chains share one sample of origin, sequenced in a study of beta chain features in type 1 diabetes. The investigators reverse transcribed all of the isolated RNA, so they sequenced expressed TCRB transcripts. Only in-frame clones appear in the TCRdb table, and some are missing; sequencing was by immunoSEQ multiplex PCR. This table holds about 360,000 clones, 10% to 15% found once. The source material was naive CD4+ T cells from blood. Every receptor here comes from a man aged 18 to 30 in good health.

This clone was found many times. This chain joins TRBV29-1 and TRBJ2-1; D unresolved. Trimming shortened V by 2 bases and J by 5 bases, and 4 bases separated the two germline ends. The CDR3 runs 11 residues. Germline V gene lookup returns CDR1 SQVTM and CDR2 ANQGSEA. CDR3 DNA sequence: TGCAGCGTTGAAAACAACAATGAGCAGTTCTTC. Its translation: CSVENNNEQFF.

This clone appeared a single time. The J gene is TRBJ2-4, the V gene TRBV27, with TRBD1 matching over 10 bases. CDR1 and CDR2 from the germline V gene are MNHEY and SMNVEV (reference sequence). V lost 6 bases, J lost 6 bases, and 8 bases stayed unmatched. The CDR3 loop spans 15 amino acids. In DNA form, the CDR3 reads TGTGCCAGCAGACTGTCGGGACAGGGGATAAACATTCAGTACTTC. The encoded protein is CASRLSGQGINIQYF.

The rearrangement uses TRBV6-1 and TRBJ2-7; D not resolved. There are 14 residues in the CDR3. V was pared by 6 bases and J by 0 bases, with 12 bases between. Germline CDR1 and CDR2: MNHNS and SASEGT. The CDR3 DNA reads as TGTGCCAGCAGGGCCGACCTAGACTCCTACGAGCAGTACTTC. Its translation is CASRADLDSYEQYF.

The CDR3 spells CASSEASGTPREQYF. The CDR3 DNA is TGTGCCAGCAGTGAAGCCAGCGGGACCCCTCGCGAGCAGTACTTC. The V and J genes are TRBV2 and TRBJ2-7, with TRBD2 identical over 7 bases. The V and J ends lost 0 bases and 6 bases, in that order; junction bases with no gene match: 8. Germline-derived CDR1 and CDR2 are SNHLY and FYNNEI. The length of the CDR3 is 15 residues.

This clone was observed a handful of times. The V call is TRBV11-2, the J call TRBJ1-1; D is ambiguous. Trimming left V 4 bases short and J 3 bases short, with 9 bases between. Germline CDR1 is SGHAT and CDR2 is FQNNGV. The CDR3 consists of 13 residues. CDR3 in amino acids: CASSYGGYTEAFF. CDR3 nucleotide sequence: TGTGCCAGCAGCTATGGAGGGTACACTGAAGCTTTCTTT.

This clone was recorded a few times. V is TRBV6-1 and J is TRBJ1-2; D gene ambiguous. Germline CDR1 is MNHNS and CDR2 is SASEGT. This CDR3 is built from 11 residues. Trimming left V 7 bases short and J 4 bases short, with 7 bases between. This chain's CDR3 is CASTTVYGYTF. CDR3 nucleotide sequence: TGTGCCAGCACTACAGTCTATGGCTACACCTTC.

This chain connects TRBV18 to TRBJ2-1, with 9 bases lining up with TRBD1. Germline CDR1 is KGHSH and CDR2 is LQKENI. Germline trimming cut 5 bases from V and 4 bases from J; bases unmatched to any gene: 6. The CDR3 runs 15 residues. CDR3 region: CASSGMTGGYNEQFF. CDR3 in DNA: TGTGCCAGCTCAGGCATGACAGGGGGATACAATGAGCAGTTCTTC.

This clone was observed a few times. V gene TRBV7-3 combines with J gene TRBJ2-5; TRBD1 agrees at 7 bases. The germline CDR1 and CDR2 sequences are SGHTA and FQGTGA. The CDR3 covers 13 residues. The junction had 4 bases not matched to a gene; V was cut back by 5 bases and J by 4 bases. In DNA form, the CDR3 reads TGTGCCAGCAGCCAGACAGGGTTAGAGACCCAGTACTTC. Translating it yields CASSQTGLETQYF.

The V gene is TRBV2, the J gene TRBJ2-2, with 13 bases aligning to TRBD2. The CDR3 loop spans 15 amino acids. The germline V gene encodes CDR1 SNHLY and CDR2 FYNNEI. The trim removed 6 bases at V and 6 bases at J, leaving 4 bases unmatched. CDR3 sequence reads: CASRTGTSGAGELFF. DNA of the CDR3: TGTGCCAGCAGAACCGGGACTAGCGGGGCCGGGGAGCTGTTTTTT.

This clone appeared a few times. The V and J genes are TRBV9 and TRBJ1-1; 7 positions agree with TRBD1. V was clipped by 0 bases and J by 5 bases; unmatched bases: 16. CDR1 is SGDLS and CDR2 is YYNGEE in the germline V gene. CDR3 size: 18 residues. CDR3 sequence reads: CASSVGSGDSYGGTEAFF. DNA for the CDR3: TGTGCCAGCAGCGTAGGGTCGGGGGACAGCTATGGGGGGACTGAAGCTTTCTTT.

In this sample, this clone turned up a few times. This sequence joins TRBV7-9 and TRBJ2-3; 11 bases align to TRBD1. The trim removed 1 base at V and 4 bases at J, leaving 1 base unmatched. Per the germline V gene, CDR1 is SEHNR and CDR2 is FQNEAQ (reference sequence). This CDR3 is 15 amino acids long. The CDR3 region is CASSLVGQGADTQYF. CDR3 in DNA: TGTGCCAGCAGCTTAGTGGGACAGGGGGCAGATACGCAGTATTTT. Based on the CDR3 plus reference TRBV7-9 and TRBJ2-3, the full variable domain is DTGVSQNPRHKITKRGQNVTFRCDPISEHNRLYWYRQTLGQGPEFLTYFQNEAQLEKSRLLSDRFSAERPKGSFSTLEIQRTEQGDSAMYLCASSLVGQGADTQYFGPGTRLTVL.

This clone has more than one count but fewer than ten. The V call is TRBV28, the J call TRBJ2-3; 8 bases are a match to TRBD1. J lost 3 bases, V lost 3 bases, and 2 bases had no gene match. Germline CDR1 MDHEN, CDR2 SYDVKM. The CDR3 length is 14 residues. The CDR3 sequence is CASSLTGATDTQYF. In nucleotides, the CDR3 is TGTGCCAGCAGTTTGACAGGGGCGACAGATACGCAGTATTTT.

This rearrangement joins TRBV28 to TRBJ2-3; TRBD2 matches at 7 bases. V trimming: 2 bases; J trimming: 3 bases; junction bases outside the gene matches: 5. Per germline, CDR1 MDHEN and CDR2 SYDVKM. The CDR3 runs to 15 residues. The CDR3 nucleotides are TGTGCCAGCAGTTTAGCGGGGGTTAGGACAGATACGCAGTATTTT. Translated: CASSLAGVRTDTQYF.

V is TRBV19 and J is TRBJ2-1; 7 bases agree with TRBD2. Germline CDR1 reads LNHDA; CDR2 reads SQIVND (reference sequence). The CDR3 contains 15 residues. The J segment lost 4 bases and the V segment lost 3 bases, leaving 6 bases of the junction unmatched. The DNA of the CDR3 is TGTGCCAGTAGTATCTCAGCGGGGAGATACAATGAGCAGTTCTTC. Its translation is CASSISAGRYNEQFF.

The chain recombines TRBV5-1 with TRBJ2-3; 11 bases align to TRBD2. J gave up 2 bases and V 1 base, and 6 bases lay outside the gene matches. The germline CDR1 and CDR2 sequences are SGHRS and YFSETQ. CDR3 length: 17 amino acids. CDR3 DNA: TGCGCCAGCAGCTTGCCCGGGACTAGCGGACTCACAGATACGCAGTATTTT. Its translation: CASSLPGTSGLTDTQYF.

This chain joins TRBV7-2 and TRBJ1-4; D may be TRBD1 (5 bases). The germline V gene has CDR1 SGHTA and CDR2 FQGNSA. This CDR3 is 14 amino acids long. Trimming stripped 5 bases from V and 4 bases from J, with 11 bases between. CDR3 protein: CASSLRTLNEKLFF. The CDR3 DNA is TGTGCCAGCAGCCTCCGGACACTTAATGAAAAACTGTTTTTT.